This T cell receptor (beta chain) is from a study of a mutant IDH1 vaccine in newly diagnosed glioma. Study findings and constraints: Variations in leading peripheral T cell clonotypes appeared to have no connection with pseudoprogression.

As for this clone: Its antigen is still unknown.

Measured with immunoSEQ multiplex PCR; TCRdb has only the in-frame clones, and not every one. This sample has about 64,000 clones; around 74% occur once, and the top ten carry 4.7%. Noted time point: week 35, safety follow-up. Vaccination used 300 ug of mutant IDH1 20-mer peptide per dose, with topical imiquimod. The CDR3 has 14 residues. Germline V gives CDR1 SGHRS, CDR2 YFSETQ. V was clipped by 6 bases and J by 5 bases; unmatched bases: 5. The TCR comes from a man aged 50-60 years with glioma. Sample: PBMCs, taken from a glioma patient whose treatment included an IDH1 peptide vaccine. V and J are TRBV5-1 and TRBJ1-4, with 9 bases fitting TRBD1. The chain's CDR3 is CASKSGTGNEKLFF. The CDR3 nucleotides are TGCGCCAGCAAATCCGGGACAGGGAATGAAAAACTGTTTTTT.